Listed below are T cell receptor beta chains from one sample, sequenced in a study of beta chain features in type 1 diabetes. The repertoire was sequenced with immunoSEQ multiplex PCR; TCRdb's copy has only in-frame clones and lacks some. The table includes some 120,000 clones, 17% detected once. The material sequenced was central memory CD4+ T cells from blood. These receptor sequences come from a man between 18 and 35 years old with type 1 diabetes. CDR3s include the opening cysteine and the closing phenylalanine or tryptophan. The D gene is left open where the match is weak. Expanded clones are given a class, and other clones once, few, many or no size at all.

TRBV7-9 TRBD2 NA CASASGTSGYTGELFF
TRBV5-1 NA NA CASSFGGSSYNEQFF
TRBV4-3 TRBD1 many CASSRGTEETQYF
TRBV29-1 NA many CSVDGPQAVYGYTF
TRBV2 TRBD1 few CASSPQGAGEKLFF
TRBV7-2 TRBD2 few CASSLDSGGAVRSYEQYF
TRBV14 TRBD2 few CASSQDSGGGTDTQYF
TRBV29-1 NA few CSWTVNTEAFF
TRBV5-1 NA NA CASSPAQVADHEQFF
TRBV23-1 NA few CASRGQPEEQYF
TRBV5-4 TRBD2 few CASSPSGVAYEQYF
TRBV6-1 NA few CASSEPPEYNEQFF
TRBV5-1 NA NA CASSFSEAQYF
TRBV30 NA few CAWSVQGNEQFF
TRBV27 NA NA CASSRGQINSPLHF
TRBV6-5 NA NA CASSYGEAYEQYF
TRBV7-9 NA NA CASSPGHSSGANVLTF
TRBV30 TRBD1 NA CAWKTGGWTEAFF
TRBV30 NA NA CAWSPSGSNEQFF